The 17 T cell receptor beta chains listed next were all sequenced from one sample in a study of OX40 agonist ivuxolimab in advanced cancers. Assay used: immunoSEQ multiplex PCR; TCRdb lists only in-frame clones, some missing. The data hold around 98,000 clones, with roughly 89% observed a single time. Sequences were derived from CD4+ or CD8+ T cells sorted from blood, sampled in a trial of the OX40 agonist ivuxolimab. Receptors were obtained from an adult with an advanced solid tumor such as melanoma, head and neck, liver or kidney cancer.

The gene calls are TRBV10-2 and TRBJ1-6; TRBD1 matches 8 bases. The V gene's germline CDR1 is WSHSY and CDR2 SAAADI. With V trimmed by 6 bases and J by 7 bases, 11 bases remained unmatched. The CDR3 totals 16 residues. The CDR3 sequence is CASSRNRTGKNSPLHF. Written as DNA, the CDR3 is TGCGCCAGCAGCAGAAACAGGACAGGGAAGAATTCACCCCTCCACTTT.

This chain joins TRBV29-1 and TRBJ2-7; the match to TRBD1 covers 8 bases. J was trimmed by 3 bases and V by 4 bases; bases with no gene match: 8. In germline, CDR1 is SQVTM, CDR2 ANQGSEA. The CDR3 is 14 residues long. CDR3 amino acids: CSVGGQASLYEQYF. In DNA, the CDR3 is TGCAGCGTTGGGGGACAGGCCTCTCTCTACGAGCAGTACTTC.

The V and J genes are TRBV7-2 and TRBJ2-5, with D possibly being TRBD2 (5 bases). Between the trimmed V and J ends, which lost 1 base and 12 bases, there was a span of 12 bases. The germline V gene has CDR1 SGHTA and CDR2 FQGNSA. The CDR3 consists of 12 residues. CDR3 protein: CASSLDTGIEYF. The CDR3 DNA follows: TGTGCCAGCAGCTTAGACACCGGGATCGAGTACTTC.

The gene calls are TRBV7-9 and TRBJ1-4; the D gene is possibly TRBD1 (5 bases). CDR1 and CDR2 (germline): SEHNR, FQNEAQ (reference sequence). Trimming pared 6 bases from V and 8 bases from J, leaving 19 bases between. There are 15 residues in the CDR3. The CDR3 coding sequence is TGTGCCAGCAGAATTGGGACCGCTGGGGACGAAAAACTGTTTTTT. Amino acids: CASRIGTAGDEKLFF.

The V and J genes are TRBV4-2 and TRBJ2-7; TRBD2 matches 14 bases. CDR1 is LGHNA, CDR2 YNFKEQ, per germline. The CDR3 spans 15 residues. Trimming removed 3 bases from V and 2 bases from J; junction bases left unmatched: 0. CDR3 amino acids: CASSQTSGGAYEQYF. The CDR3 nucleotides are TGTGCCAGCAGCCAGACTAGCGGGGGGGCCTACGAGCAGTACTTC.

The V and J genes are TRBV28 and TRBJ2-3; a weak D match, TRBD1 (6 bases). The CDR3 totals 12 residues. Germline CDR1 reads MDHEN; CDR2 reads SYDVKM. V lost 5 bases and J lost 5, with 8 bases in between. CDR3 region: CASSPQGDTQYF. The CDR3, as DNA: TGTGCCAGCAGTCCACAGGGAGATACGCAGTATTTT.

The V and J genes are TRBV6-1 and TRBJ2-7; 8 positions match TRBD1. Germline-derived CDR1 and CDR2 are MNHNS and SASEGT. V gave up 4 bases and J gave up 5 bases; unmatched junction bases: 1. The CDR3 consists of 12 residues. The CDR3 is CASSVTGDEQYF. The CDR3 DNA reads TGTGCCAGCAGTGTGACAGGGGACGAGCAGTACTTC.

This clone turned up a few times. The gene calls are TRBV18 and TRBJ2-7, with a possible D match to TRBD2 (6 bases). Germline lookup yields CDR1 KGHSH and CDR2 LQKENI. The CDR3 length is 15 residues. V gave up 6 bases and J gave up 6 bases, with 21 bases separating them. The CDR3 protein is CASSNSLGGLAEQYF. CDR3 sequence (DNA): TGTGCCAGCTCCAACTCTCTCGGGGGTTTGGCCGAGCAGTACTTC.

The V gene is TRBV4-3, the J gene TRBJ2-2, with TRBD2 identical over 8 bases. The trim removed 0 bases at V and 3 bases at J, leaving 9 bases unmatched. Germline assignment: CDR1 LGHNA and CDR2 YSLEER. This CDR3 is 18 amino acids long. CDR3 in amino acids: CASSQDYWGAGDTGELFF. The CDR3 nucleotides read TGCGCCAGCAGCCAAGATTACTGGGGAGCGGGGGACACCGGGGAGCTGTTTTTT.

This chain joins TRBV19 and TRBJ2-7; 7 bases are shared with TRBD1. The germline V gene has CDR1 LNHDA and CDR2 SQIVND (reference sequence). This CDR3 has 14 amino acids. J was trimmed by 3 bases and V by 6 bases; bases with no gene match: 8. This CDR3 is CASSPGQLRYEQYF. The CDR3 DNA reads TGTGCCAGTAGCCCGGGACAGCTTCGCTACGAGCAGTACTTC.

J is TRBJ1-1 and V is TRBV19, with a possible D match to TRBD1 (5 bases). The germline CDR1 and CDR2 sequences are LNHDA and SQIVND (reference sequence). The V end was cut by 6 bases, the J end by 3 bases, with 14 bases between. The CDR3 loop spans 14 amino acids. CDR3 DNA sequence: TGTGCCAGTAGACCGCAGCCGGGGCACACTGAAGCTTTCTTT. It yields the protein CASRPQPGHTEAFF.

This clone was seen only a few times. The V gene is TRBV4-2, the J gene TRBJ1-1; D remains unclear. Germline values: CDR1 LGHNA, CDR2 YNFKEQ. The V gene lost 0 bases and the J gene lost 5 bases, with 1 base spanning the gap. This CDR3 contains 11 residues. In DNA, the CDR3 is TGTGCCAGCAGCCAAGAGACTGAAGCTTTCTTT. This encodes CASSQETEAFF.

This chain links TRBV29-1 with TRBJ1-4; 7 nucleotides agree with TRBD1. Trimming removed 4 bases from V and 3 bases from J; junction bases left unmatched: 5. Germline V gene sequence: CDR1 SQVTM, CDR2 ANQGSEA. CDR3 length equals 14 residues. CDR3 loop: CSVGGGQSNEKLFF. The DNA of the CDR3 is TGCAGCGTTGGAGGGGGACAGTCTAATGAAAAACTGTTTTTT.

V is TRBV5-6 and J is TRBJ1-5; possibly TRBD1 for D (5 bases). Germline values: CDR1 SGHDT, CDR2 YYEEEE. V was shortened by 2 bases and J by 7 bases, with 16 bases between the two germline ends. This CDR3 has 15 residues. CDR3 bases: TGTGCCAGCAGCTTACGGGACCGTCGGGGACAGCCCCAGCATTTT. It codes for CASSLRDRRGQPQHF.

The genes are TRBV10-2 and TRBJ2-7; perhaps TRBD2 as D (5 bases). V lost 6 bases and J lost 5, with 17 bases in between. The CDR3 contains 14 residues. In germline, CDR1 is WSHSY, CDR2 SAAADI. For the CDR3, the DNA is TGCGCCAGCAGGGAGCGGCGAGGTCCCGACGAGCAGTACTTC. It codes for CASRERRGPDEQYF.

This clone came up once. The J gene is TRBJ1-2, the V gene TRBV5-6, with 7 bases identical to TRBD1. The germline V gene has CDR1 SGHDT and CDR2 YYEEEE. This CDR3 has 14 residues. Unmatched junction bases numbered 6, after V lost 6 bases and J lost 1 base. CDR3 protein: CASNTGQLNYGYTF. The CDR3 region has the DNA TGTGCCAGCAACACGGGACAGCTTAACTATGGCTACACCTTC. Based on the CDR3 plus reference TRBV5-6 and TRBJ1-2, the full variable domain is DAGVTQSPTHLIKTRGQQVTLRCSPKSGHDTVSWYQQALGQGPQFIFQYYEEEERQRGNFPDRFSGHQFPNYSSELNVNALLLGDSALYLCASNTGQLNYGYTFGSGTRLTVV.

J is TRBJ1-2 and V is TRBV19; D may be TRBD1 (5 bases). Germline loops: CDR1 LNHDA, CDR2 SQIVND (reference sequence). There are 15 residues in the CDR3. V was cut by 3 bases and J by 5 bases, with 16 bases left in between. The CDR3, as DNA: TGTGCCAGTAGTATCCCTTCGACAGAAACTTATGGCTACACCTTC. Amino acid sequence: CASSIPSTETYGYTF.